Shown below are 25 T cell receptor beta chains from a single sample sequenced in a study of T cell clusters in autoimmune cytopenias. TRB was amplified from approximately 230 ng of peripheral blood genomic DNA per sample. One tube held mixed TRB-A and TRB-B primer pools for touch-down PCR. Each CDR3 protein gets one entry in TCRdb, which reprocessed the multiplex PCR reads and gives no DNA. This sample lists 9,500 to 15,000 distinct CDR3 sequences; its ten largest clones have more than 2.5%. A further study also used this sample, focusing on T cell repertoires in aging, cancer and after chemotherapy.

The material sequenced was peripheral blood. These receptors were collected from a human donor in good health.

This clonotype counts as medium-sized by frequency. The V gene is TRBV7-2, the J gene TRBJ1-2; the D gene TCRdb calls, TRBD1, cannot be checked with no DNA. Per the germline V gene, CDR1 is SGHTA and CDR2 is FQGNSA. This CDR3 spans 12 amino acids. This CDR3 reads CASSAEGSLWTF.

The CDR3 reads CASSLGTGSSPLHF. J is TRBJ1-6 and V is TRBV5-6; TCRdb selects TRBD1, and the lack of DNA leaves this call unchecked. The germline V gene has CDR1 SGHDT and CDR2 YYEEEE. The CDR3 has 14 residues.

The rearrangement joins TRBV28 to TRBJ2-1; absent DNA, TCRdb's TRBD1 call cannot be checked. CDR1 is MDHEN, CDR2 SYDVKM, per germline. This CDR3 region has 18 residues. CDR3 sequence reads: CASSSLGGGPLSYNEQFF. The variable domain in full, with the rest retrieved from reference TRBV28 and TRBJ2-1, is DVKVTQSSRYLVKRTGEKVFLECVQDMDHENMFWYRQDPGLGLRLIYFSYDVKMKEKGDIPEGYSVSREKKERFSLILESASTNQTSMYLCASSSLGGGPLSYNEQFFGPGTRLTVL.

Frequency places this clonotype as medium-sized. The rearrangement uses TRBV29-1 and TRBJ1-2; the D call from TCRdb, TRBD1, cannot be confirmed without DNA. The germline CDR1 and CDR2 sequences are SQVTM and ANQGSEA. The CDR3 totals 14 residues. This CDR3 reads CSVSPDRANYGYTF.

This chain joins TRBV28 and TRBJ2-7; checking the TCRdb D call of TRBD1 is not possible without DNA. Looked up from germline, CDR1 is MDHEN and CDR2 is SYDVKM. This CDR3 has 16 residues. The CDR3 sequence is CASSFDWGATPYEQYF.

V usage is TRBV19 and J usage is TRBJ1-5; TCRdb selects TRBD1, and the lack of DNA leaves this call unchecked. Germline CDR1 reads LNHDA; CDR2 reads SQIVND (reference sequence). This CDR3 has 16 amino acids. CDR3 protein: CASSINRPQGNQPQHF.

V usage is TRBV20-1 and J usage is TRBJ1-3; TCRdb lists TRBD1, though no DNA is available to test this call. This CDR3 is built from 13 residues. The germline gives CDR1 DFQATT, CDR2 SNEGSKA (reference sequence). CDR3 loop: CSVVRGDGNTIYF.

V usage is TRBV20-1 and J usage is TRBJ1-5; there is no DNA to check the TCRdb D call of TRBD1. Germline V CDR1 and CDR2: DFQATT, SNEGSKA (reference sequence). There are 15 residues in the CDR3. The CDR3 reads CSAMGLMYGGQPQHF.

This chain joins TRBV27 and TRBJ2-5; TCRdb's assignment of TRBD2 cannot be checked, as there is no DNA. Germline CDR1 and CDR2: MNHEY and SMNVEV (reference sequence). CDR3 size: 14 residues. The CDR3 loop reads CASSWSGGRETQYF.

Frequency places this clonotype as medium-sized (0.01 to 0.1%). This chain joins TRBV6-5 and TRBJ2-2; TCRdb returns TRBD1, unconfirmable since there is no DNA. Germline V gene data show CDR1 as MNHEY and CDR2 as SVGAGI. This CDR3 spans 13 amino acids. Here the CDR3 reads CATLRGNTGELFF.

V is TRBV20-1 and J is TRBJ1-5; TCRdb gives TRBD1 as the D gene, but with no DNA this cannot be confirmed. The CDR3 has 15 residues. CDR1 and CDR2 (germline): DFQATT, SNEGSKA (reference sequence). The CDR3 loop reads CSANQGMGRNQPQHF.

In terms of frequency, this clonotype is medium-sized. The rearrangement links TRBV27 to TRBJ1-2; TCRdb lists TRBD1, though no DNA is available to test this call. Per the germline V gene, CDR1 is MNHEY and CDR2 is SMNVEV (reference sequence). The CDR3 covers 13 residues. Here the CDR3 reads CASSRTGSYGYTF.

This chain uses TRBV11-2 with TRBJ2-2. This CDR3 has 15 amino acids. Germline V CDR1 and CDR2: SGHAT, FQNNGV. This CDR3 is CASSTDIPNTGELFF.

CDR3 sequence reads: CATSDLRSRERGQGTDTQYF. The chain carries TRBV24-1 and TRBJ2-3; TCRdb's D call, TRBD1, is unchecked because there is no DNA. Per germline, CDR1 KGHDR and CDR2 SFDVKD. The CDR3 length is 20 residues.

In terms of frequency, this clonotype is medium-sized. The rearrangement links TRBV6-6 to TRBJ2-7; TCRdb's D call of TRBD1 is untestable without DNA. This CDR3 is 16 amino acids long. Germline values: CDR1 MNHNY, CDR2 SVGAGI (reference sequence). This chain's CDR3 is CASSYETLTGLYEQYF.

The gene calls are TRBV13 and TRBJ2-7; TCRdb outputs TRBD1, but without DNA this stays unchecked. Germline-derived CDR1 and CDR2 are PRHDT and FYEKMQ (reference sequence). There are 18 residues in the CDR3. CDR3 sequence reads: CASSPNPLTGGVTYEQYF.

The rearrangement joins TRBV12-3 or TRBV12-4 to TRBJ2-5. This CDR3 is built from 13 residues. The chain's CDR3 is CASRPRGKETQYF.

This clonotype is labeled medium-sized based on frequency. This chain links TRBV6-5 with TRBJ2-7; TCRdb reports TRBD1, a call that lacks DNA to check it against. Germline V gives CDR1 MNHEY, CDR2 SVGAGI. The CDR3 is 15 amino acids. The CDR3 region is CASSRTGQDSYEQYF.

This rearrangement joins TRBV20-1 to TRBJ1-2; TCRdb's assignment of TRBD1 cannot be checked, as there is no DNA. Germline CDR1 reads DFQATT; CDR2 reads SNEGSKA (reference sequence). The CDR3 covers 13 residues. The CDR3 loop reads CNQQRVTGYGYTF.

This clonotype is called medium-sized (0.01 to 0.1%) based on its frequency. The chain couples TRBV19 to TRBJ2-3; TCRdb's D gene call, TRBD1, goes unchecked for lack of DNA. The CDR3 extends over 15 amino acids. Germline CDR1 is LNHDA and CDR2 is SQIVND (reference sequence). The CDR3 reads CASSQGGGSTDTQYF.

V usage is TRBV6-2 or TRBV6-3 and J usage is TRBJ2-3; absent DNA, TCRdb's TRBD2 call cannot be checked. CDR3 length: 14 amino acids. Germline CDR1 MNHEY, CDR2 SVGEGT. The CDR3 reads CASSPLASRDTQYF.

The chain joins TRBV10-3 to TRBJ1-6. Germline CDR1 ENHRY, CDR2 SYGVKD. This CDR3 spans 15 amino acids. Here the CDR3 reads CAISDRDSYNSPLHF.

V and J are TRBV19 and TRBJ2-3; the D call from TCRdb, TRBD2, cannot be confirmed without DNA. CDR1 is LNHDA and CDR2 is SQIVND in the germline V gene (reference sequence). The CDR3 is 17 amino acids. CDR3 loop: CASSLSRLAGLGDTQYF.

By frequency, this clonotype registers medium-sized. The J gene is TRBJ2-3, the V gene TRBV6-1; TCRdb picks TRBD1, but there is no DNA to check that call. CDR3 size: 13 residues. Germline CDR1 reads MNHNS; CDR2 reads SASEGT. This CDR3 reads CASRTPGLDTQYF.

V gene TRBV7-3 combines with J gene TRBJ2-5. The germline V gene has CDR1 SGHTA and CDR2 FQGTGA. The CDR3 has 14 residues. The chain's CDR3 is CASSLNGGPETQYF. The entire variable domain, with the rest obtained from reference TRBV7-3 and TRBJ2-5, is as follows: GAGVSQTPSNKVTEKGKYVELRCDPISGHTALYWYRQSLGQGPEFLIYFQGTGAADDSGLPNDRFFAVRPEGSVSTLKIQRTERGDSAVYLCASSLNGGPETQYFGPGTRLLVL.